The rows below give T cell receptor beta chains drawn from one sample of a study of T cell responses to AZD1222 COVID-19 vaccine. Here immunoSEQ multiplex PCR was the method, and the copy in TCRdb shows in-frame clones only, minus some. The repertoire holds 150,000 or so clones, with about 92% as singletons. The sequencing used peripheral blood, collected 28 days after the second AZD1222 dose. These receptors came from an adult who received the AZD1222 COVID-19 vaccine. The conserved cysteine and the conserved F or W are not part of the CDR3 here.

cdr3_aa	v_call	j_call
ASSFSGRADGNTIY	TRBV7-9	TRBJ1-3
ASSVGPPTGELF	TRBV9	TRBJ2-2
ASAPQGSNEQF	TRBV27	TRBJ2-1
ASSTLGQFSNQPQH	TRBV6-2/TRBV6-3	TRBJ1-5
ASSLRGSGGRGNTIY	TRBV7-9	TRBJ1-3
ASSLGGTSGRQETQY	TRBV5-1	TRBJ2-5
ASSPRTSGTWEQY	TRBV18	TRBJ2-7
ASSNGRGIADTQY	TRBV11-3	TRBJ2-3
ASSQAFYRLEGTQY	TRBV14	TRBJ2-5
ASSVFTLSTDTQY	TRBV2	TRBJ2-3
ARTKGQTDTNTEAF	TRBV30	TRBJ1-1
ASSGLPWATNEKLF	TRBV6-2/TRBV6-3	TRBJ1-4
ASSQVSLAGSNEQF	TRBV3-1/TRBV3-2	TRBJ2-1
ASSYLGGRVSEQY	TRBV6-5	TRBJ2-7
ASSPPPAGHREQY	TRBV9	TRBJ2-7
ASSIRLVETDTQY	TRBV5-1	TRBJ2-3
ASSERTGLVGGYT	TRBV6-1	TRBJ1-2
ASGGQHSNQPQH	TRBV28	TRBJ1-5
ASSLTSGGGDTQY	TRBV7-3	TRBJ2-3
ASSKGWSDYGEQF	TRBV7-2	TRBJ2-1
ASRRGTGELF	TRBV2	TRBJ2-2
ASSLGPSGNTIY	TRBV6-6	TRBJ1-3
ASSSRRTNYGYT	TRBV5-4	TRBJ1-2
ASPEKNTEAF	TRBV21-1	TRBJ1-1
ASSFGTGVSGANVLT	TRBV5-4	TRBJ2-6
ASGETGYNEQF	TRBV10-1	TRBJ2-1
AWRGRISTDTQY	TRBV30	TRBJ2-3
ASSWSTRDTQY	TRBV7-2	TRBJ2-3
ASSGDQPQH	TRBV28	TRBJ1-5
ASSQSRWAHVSGNTIY	TRBV23-1	TRBJ1-3
ASSLGQGVGSPLH	TRBV7-2	TRBJ1-6
ASSERTGGRQPQH	TRBV2	TRBJ1-5